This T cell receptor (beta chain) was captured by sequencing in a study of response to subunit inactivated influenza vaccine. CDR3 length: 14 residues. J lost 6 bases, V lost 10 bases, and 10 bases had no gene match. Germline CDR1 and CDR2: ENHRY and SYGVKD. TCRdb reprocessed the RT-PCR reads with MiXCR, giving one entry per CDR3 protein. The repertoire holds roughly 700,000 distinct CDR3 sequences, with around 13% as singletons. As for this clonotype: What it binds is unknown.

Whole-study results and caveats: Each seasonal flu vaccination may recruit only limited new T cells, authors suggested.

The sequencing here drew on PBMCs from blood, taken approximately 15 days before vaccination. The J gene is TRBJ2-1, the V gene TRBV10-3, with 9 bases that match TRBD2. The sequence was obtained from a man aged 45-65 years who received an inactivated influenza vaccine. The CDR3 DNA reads TGTGCCACCCTTTCGGCGGGAGGGCTCAATGAGCAGTTCTTC. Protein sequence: CATLSAGGLNEQFF.